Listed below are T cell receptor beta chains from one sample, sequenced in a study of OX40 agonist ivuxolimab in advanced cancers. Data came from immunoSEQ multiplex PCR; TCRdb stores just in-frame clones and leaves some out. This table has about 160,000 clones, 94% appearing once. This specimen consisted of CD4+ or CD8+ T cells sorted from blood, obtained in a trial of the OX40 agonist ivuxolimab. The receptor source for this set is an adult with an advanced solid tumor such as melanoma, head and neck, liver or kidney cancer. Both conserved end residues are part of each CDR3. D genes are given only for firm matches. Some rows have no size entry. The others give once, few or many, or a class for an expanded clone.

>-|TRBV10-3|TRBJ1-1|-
TGTGCCATGAGAGGGGGAGACACTGAAGCTTTCTTT
CAMRGGDTEAFF
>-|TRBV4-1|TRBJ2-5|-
TGCGCCAGTAAATGGGAGGGGGGGCCCGGAGAGACCCAGTACTTC
CASKWEGGPGETQYF
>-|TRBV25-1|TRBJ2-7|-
TGTGCCAGCAGTGAGATAAGTTCGTCCAGGAAGAGCTCCTACGAGCAGTACTTC
CASSEISSSRKSSYEQYF
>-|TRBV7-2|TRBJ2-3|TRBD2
TGTGCCAGCAGCTTAGGCGGAGCGGGGGGCCCAGATACGCAGTATTTT
CASSLGGAGGPDTQYF
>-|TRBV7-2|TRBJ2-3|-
TGTGCCAGCAGCTTCGGGAGCACAGATACGCAGTATTTT
CASSFGSTDTQYF
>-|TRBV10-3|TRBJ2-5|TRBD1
TGTGCCACTAATAACCGGGACAGGGAAGAGACCCAGTACTTC
CATNNRDREETQYF
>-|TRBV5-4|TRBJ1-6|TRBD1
TGTGCCAGCAGCACCCAACAGGGGCCTAATTCACCCCTCCACTTT
CASSTQQGPNSPLHF
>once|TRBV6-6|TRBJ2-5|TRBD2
TGTGCCAGCACACTAGCGGGAGGTTTAGGGGTGGAGACCCAGTACTTC
CASTLAGGLGVETQYF
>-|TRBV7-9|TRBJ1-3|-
TGTGCCAGCAGCGGGGACATGAGCTCTGGAAACACCATATATTTT
CASSGDMSSGNTIYF
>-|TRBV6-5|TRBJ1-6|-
TGTGCCAGCAGTTACTCGGGTTCACCCCTCCACTTT
CASSYSGSPLHF
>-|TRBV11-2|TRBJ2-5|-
TGTGCCAGCAGCTTCAATAACCGCCAAGAGACCCAGTACTTC
CASSFNNRQETQYF
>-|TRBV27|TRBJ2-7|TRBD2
TGTGCCAGCAGTTCTCGGGTTTCGACTAGCGGCTTCATTCTGCAGTACTTC
CASSSRVSTSGFILQYF
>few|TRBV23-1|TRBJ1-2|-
TGCGCCAGCAAGGCTGACAGTGTCGGTGGCTACACCTTC
CASKADSVGGYTF
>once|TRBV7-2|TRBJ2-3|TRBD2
TGTGCCAGCAGCTTCTTCAGCGGGGGGTACACAGATACGCAGTATTTT
CASSFFSGGYTDTQYF
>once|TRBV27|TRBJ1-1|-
TGTGCCAGCAGTTTAGGAACTGAAGCTTTCTTT
CASSLGTEAFF
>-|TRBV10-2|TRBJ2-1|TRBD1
TGCGCCAGCAGTGAGTCAGGGACAGGGTACAATGAGCAGTTCTTC
CASSESGTGYNEQFF
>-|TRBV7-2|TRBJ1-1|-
TGTGCCAGCAGCTTAGGCGAGGGAGTTTGGACTGAAGCTTTCTTT
CASSLGEGVWTEAFF
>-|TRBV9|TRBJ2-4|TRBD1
TGTGCCAGCAGCGGGAGAGGGGGCCGCAAAAACATTCAGTACTTC
CASSGRGGRKNIQYF
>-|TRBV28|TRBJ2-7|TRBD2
TGTGCCAGCAGGCCGACTAGCGGCAACTACGAGCAGTACTTC
CASRPTSGNYEQYF
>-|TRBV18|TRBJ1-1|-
TGTGCCAGCTCACCCCTCCCTCCAGGGAACACTGAAGCTTTCTTT
CASSPLPPGNTEAFF
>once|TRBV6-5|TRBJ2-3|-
TGTGCCAGCAGCCCGGGGCCAAGCACAGATACGCAGTATTTT
CASSPGPSTDTQYF
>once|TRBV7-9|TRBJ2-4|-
TGTGCCAGCAGCTCGGACAGCCGTCTGGACATTCAGTACTTC
CASSSDSRLDIQYF
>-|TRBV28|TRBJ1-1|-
TGTGCCAGCAGTTTTGGGCAGGGAGTACTGGCTTTCTTT
CASSFGQGVLAFF
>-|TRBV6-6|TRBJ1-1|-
TGTGCCAGCAGTTACGGGGGTACCTTGGGCACTGAAGCTTTCTTT
CASSYGGTLGTEAFF
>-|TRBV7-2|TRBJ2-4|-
TGTGCCAGCAGCTTCGGGATGATGAAAAACATTCAGTACTTC
CASSFGMMKNIQYF
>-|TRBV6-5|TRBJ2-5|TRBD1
TGTGCCAGCAGTGCCCGACAGGGTCTCGGAGAGGCCCAGTACTTC
CASSARQGLGEAQYF
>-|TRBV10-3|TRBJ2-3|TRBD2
TGTGCCATCAGCGTGACTAGCGGGAGCGCGCGGCTCGGCACAGATACGCAGTATTTT
CAISVTSGSARLGTDTQYF
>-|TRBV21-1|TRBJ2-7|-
TGTGCCAGCAGCAAAGGAAGGCTATACGACGAGCAGTACTTC
CASSKGRLYDEQYF
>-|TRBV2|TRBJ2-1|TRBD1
TGTGCCAGCACCGTGGCTCCGCCAGGGGGCTTATACAATGAGCAGTTCTTC
CASTVAPPGGLYNEQFF
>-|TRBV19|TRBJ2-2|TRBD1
TGTGCCAGTAATCCGGGACAGGGGTTGGGTATAGCGAACACCGGGGAGCTGTTTTTT
CASNPGQGLGIANTGELFF
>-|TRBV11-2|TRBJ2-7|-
TGTGCCAGCAGCTTAGATCGGAACAGGAGAGTATCCTACGAGCAGTACTTC
CASSLDRNRRVSYEQYF
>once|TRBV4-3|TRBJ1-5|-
TGCGCCAGCAGCCAAGCCTTCTTTTATAGCAATCAGCCCCAGCATTTT
CASSQAFFYSNQPQHF
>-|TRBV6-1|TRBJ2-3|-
TGTGCCAGCAGTGAAGTTGCGGGGACAGTCACAGATACGCAGTATTTT
CASSEVAGTVTDTQYF
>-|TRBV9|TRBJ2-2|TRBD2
TGTGCCAGCAGAAGTAGCGGGATCGGCACCGGGGAGCTGTTTTTT
CASRSSGIGTGELFF
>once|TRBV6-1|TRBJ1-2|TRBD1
TGTGCCAGCAGCCTACAGGGGGGAGACTATGGCTACACCTTC
CASSLQGGDYGYTF
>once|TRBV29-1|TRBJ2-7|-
TGCAGCGTTAGGGGGGCGGGAGCCCTCCTAGAGCAGTACTTC
CSVRGAGALLEQYF
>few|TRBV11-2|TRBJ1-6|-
TGTGCCAGCAGCTTAGAGCCCGGTAGCTCCTATAATTCACCCCTCCACTTT
CASSLEPGSSYNSPLHF
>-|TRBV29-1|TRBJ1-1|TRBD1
TGCAGCGTTGGGAAAGGGGGCGTAAGGACTGAAGCTTTCTTT
CSVGKGGVRTEAFF
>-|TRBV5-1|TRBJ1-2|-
TGCGCCAGCAGCTGGAACTATGGCTACACCTTC
CASSWNYGYTF
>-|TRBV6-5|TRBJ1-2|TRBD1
TGTGCCACCTTGGCAGGGGGGATCGATGGCTACACCTTC
CATLAGGIDGYTF
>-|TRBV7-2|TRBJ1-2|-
TGTGCCAGCAGCTTAGAAGGCAGGGGCAGTGGCTACACCTTC
CASSLEGRGSGYTF
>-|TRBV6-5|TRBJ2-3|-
TGTGCCAGCAGTCGAGTTAGCACAGATACGCAGTATTTT
CASSRVSTDTQYF